In this sample, the clone carrying this T cell receptor beta chain turned up many times. The target antigen is unknown. The CDR3 spans 17 residues. The ends lost 8 bases at V and 5 bases at J; junction bases unmatched: 18. This specimen belongs to a study of T cell repertoires in cytomegalovirus infection. The overall study: Matching HLA type, along with CMV infection, was indicated by public TCR beta signatures.

The study, taken as a whole, reports: HLA-C-restricted CMV clonotypes gave the most frequent clonotype in two of eight donors. Individuals carrying CMV plus the relevant HLA were identified by cumulative frequency of public TCR beta families.

Using its own MiXCR run on the reads, TCRdb lists one record per CDR3 protein. The data hold nearly 550,000 distinct CDR3 sequences, with 16% observed a single time. Sequencing was carried out using CD8+ T cells from PBMCs. The TCR sequence derives from a human donor in good health (CMV status not recorded). Some clones in this sample may be carry-over from other donors' samples. The chain combines TRBV12-3 or TRBV12-4 with TRBJ2-5, with 9 bases matching TRBD2. For the CDR3, the DNA is TGTGCCAGCGCCACGGGCCCAGCGGGGGGCTGGGAGGAGACCCAGTACTTC. Translated, it gives CASATGPAGGWEETQYF.